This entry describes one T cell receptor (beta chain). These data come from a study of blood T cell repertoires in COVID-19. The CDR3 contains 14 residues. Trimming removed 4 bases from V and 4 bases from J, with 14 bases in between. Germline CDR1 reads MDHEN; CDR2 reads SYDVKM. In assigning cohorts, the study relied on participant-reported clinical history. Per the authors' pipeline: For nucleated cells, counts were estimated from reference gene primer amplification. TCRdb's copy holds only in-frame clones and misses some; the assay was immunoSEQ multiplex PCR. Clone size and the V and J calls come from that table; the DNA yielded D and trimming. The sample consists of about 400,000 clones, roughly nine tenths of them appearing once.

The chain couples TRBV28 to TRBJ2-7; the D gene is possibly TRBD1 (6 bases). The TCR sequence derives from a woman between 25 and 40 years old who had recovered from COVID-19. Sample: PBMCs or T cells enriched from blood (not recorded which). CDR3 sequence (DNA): TGTGCCAGCAGTTCGGAGACAGGTACTTACGAGCAGTACTTC. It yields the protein CASSSETGTYEQYF.